These 15 T cell receptor beta chains came from one sample sequenced in a study of radiation and T cells in renal cell carcinoma. The table came from immunoSEQ multiplex PCR; TCRdb's copy has only in-frame clones and leaves some out. This table holds about 100,000 clones, around 84% found once. This sample's time point: blood 4 weeks post-SBRT, at nephrectomy. This sample's treatment: 15 Gy SBRT to primary tumor, nephrectomy 4 weeks later. This sample comprised blood, obtained from a patient whose treatment included radiotherapy and nephrectomy. These receptor sequences come from a man aged 60-69 years with renal cell carcinoma.

This sequence joins TRBV28 and TRBJ2-3; 8 positions match TRBD2. Per the germline V gene, CDR1 is MDHEN and CDR2 is SYDVKM. V lost 7 bases and J lost 2; bases outside the gene matches: 2. The length of the CDR3 is 13 residues. DNA of the CDR3: TGTGCCAGCATGCGGGAGGACACAGATACGCAGTATTTT. The encoded protein is CASMREDTDTQYF.

The J gene is TRBJ2-3, the V gene TRBV13, with D hard to call. CDR1 PRHDT and CDR2 FYEKMQ come from the germline V gene (reference sequence). The CDR3 contains 14 residues. Trimming stripped 6 bases from V and 1 base from J, with 11 bases between. The CDR3 DNA reads as TGTGCCAGCAGAAAAGACCGAGGCACAGATACGCAGTATTTT. Its translation is CASRKDRGTDTQYF. Full variable domain (outside the CDR3, taken from reference TRBV13 and TRBJ2-3): AAGVIQSPRHLIKEKRETATLKCYPIPRHDTVYWYQQGPGQDPQFLISFYEKMQSDKGSIPDRFSAQQFSDYHSELNMSSLELGDSALYFCASRKDRGTDTQYFGPGTRLTVL.

This sequence joins TRBV6-5 and TRBJ2-3; 7 bases align to TRBD2. The junction had 8 bases not matched to a gene; V was cut back by 4 bases and J by 4 bases. The CDR3 is made up of 15 amino acids. Germline V gene lookup returns CDR1 MNHEY and CDR2 SVGAGI. The CDR3 reads CASSFLGLGADTQYF. In nucleotides, the CDR3 is TGTGCCAGCAGTTTCCTAGGACTAGGAGCAGATACGCAGTATTTT.

In this sample, this clone turned up once. V usage is TRBV27 and J usage is TRBJ2-6; D not resolved. The germline V and J ends were trimmed by 3 bases and 0 bases, with 0 bases remaining between them. The CDR3 is made up of 13 amino acids. Germline loops: CDR1 MNHEY, CDR2 SMNVEV (reference sequence). Written as DNA, the CDR3 is TGTGCCAGCAGTTTCTCTGGGGCCAACGTCCTGACTTTC. Translation: CASSFSGANVLTF.

The rearrangement links TRBV4-3 to TRBJ2-3; 8 bases are a match to TRBD2. The V gene's germline CDR1 is LGHNA and CDR2 YSLEER. The trim removed 0 bases at V and 4 bases at J, leaving 6 bases unmatched. The CDR3 covers 16 residues. The CDR3 DNA is TGCGCCAGCAGCCAAGAGGGAGCGGGAGATGCAGATACGCAGTATTTT. It codes for CASSQEGAGDADTQYF.

The chain joins TRBV5-4 to TRBJ2-3, with D possibly matching TRBD1 (6 bases). V lost 0 bases and J 4 bases, leaving 12 bases between the germline ends. The CDR3 runs to 15 residues. Germline V CDR1 and CDR2: SGHNT, YYREEE (reference sequence). The DNA of the CDR3 is TGTGCCAGCAGCTTGGACAGGGTTGCTTCAGATACGCAGTATTTT. Protein sequence: CASSLDRVASDTQYF.

The CDR3 nucleotides are TGTGCCAGCAGTGAAGCCCAGGTAGGGGGGGGCACTGAAGCTTTCTTT. This sequence encodes CASSEAQVGGGTEAFF. The chain couples TRBV6-1 to TRBJ1-1, with TRBD1 as a possible D gene (6 bases). CDR3 size: 16 residues. V lost 0 bases to trimming and J lost 4 bases, with 15 bases between them. Per the germline V gene, CDR1 is MNHNS and CDR2 is SASEGT.

The chain couples TRBV9 to TRBJ2-3, with 8 bases identical to TRBD2. The germline V gene has CDR1 SGDLS and CDR2 YYNGEE. With 7 bases clipped from V and 5 bases from J, the junction kept 12 bases outside the gene matches. The CDR3 runs to 15 residues. The CDR3 nucleotides read TGTGCCAGCGAGGAGTCGAGCGGGGGTTTAGATACGCAGTATTTT. It encodes CASEESSGGLDTQYF.

This clone was observed once. The chain uses TRBV18 and TRBJ1-2; D unresolved. Trimming cost V 2 bases and J 2 bases, with 6 bases left between them. Per the germline V gene, CDR1 is KGHSH and CDR2 is LQKENI. This CDR3 spans 13 amino acids. The CDR3 region is CASSPSGNYGYTF. CDR3 DNA: TGTGCCAGCTCACCATCAGGAAACTATGGCTACACCTTC.

The chain combines TRBV9 with TRBJ2-7; D call uncertain. CDR1 is SGDLS, CDR2 YYNGEE, per germline. The CDR3 is 13 residues long. V lost 3 bases and J 0 bases, leaving 7 bases between the germline ends. CDR3 sequence reads: CASSGVSSYEQYF. CDR3 nucleotide sequence: TGTGCCAGCAGCGGGGTCAGCTCCTACGAGCAGTACTTC.

This clone is a singleton in its sample. The chain employs TRBV5-5 and TRBJ2-6; the D is unclear. The CDR3 runs 16 residues. Per the germline V gene, CDR1 is SGHKS and CDR2 is YYEKEE (reference sequence). V dropped 4 bases and J dropped 0 bases, with 11 bases sitting between them. The CDR3 bases are TGTGCCAGCAGCCCAAGGGCCCTCTCTGGGGCCAACGTCCTGACTTTC. It yields the protein CASSPRALSGANVLTF. Full variable domain (outside the CDR3, taken from reference TRBV5-5 and TRBJ2-6): DAGVTQSPTHLIKTRGQQVTLRCSPISGHKSVSWYQQVLGQGPQFIFQYYEKEERGRGNFPDRFSARQFPNYSSELNVNALLLGDSALYLCASSPRALSGANVLTFGAGSRLTVL.

This clone came up once. The chain carries TRBV6-5 and TRBJ1-5; maybe TRBD1 (5 bases). CDR1 is MNHEY, CDR2 SVGAGI, per germline. The V gene lost 7 bases and the J gene lost 5 bases, with 9 bases spanning the gap. This CDR3 contains 12 residues. CDR3 bases: TGTGCCAGCAAGGGGCCGGATCAGCCCCAGCATTTT. This gives the protein CASKGPDQPQHF.

This clone was picked up many times. The rearrangement joins TRBV28 to TRBJ1-4; the match to TRBD1 covers 7 bases. With V trimmed by 2 bases and J by 7 bases, 19 bases remained unmatched. This CDR3 contains 19 residues. Germline V CDR1 and CDR2: MDHEN, SYDVKM. The CDR3 sequence: CASSLDSRDSFLASEKLFF. The CDR3 bases are TGTGCCAGCAGTTTAGATTCCCGGGACAGTTTCTTGGCTAGTGAAAAACTGTTTTTT.

Many counts were recorded for this clone. The rearrangement uses TRBV4-3 and TRBJ2-7; D remains unclear. CDR1 is LGHNA, CDR2 YSLEER, per germline. CDR3 length: 14 amino acids. Trimming stripped 0 bases from V and 3 bases from J, with 9 bases between. In DNA form, the CDR3 reads TGCGCCAGCAGCCAAGATTCCTGGGACTACGAGCAGTACTTC. It translates to CASSQDSWDYEQYF.

This chain links TRBV6-6 with TRBJ2-1; 8 bases fit TRBD1. CDR1 and CDR2 from the germline V gene are MNHNY and SVGAGI (reference sequence). J lost 4 bases, V lost 7 bases, and 9 bases had no gene match. CDR3 size: 15 residues. The CDR3 nucleotides read TGTGCCAGCAACCCGGGGACAGGAGCTTACAATGAGCAGTTCTTC. This sequence encodes CASNPGTGAYNEQFF.